The clone carrying this T cell receptor beta chain was seen more than once but under ten times. The data were obtained in a study of blood T cells in healthy people across ages. Primed by a sample-barcoded 5' primer and a J-beta primer mix, a second PCR proceeded for about 7 to 11 cycles. TCRdb re-derived calls from the 5' RACE reads in MiXCR, one entry per CDR3 protein. The sample lists approximately 600,000 distinct CDR3 sequences; around 54% were seen once. This receptor was taken from a man aged 55 to 69 in good health. Input material: blood.

The CDR3 nucleotides are TGTGCCAGCAGTGCGACAGGGGGTACGCAGTATTTT. As protein: CASSATGGTQYF. The chain uses TRBV2 and TRBJ2-3, with 9 bases lining up with TRBD1. The V and J ends lost 4 bases and 8 bases, in that order; junction bases with no gene match: 1. There are 12 residues in the CDR3. Germline assignment: CDR1 SNHLY and CDR2 FYNNEI. Looking up the rest from reference TRBV2 and TRBJ2-3 gives the full variable domain: EPEVTQTPSHQVTQMGQEVILRCVPISNHLYFYWYRQILGQKVEFLVSFYNNEISEKSEIFDDQFSVERPDGSNFTLKIRSTKLEDSAMYFCASSATGGTQYFGPGTRLTVL.